The clone carrying this T cell receptor beta chain was counted a few times. Its antigen is not known. The sample comes from a study of T cells in Graves' hyperthyroidism and ophthalmopathy. Using RNA transcripts as the source, TCR beta CDR3 regions were amplified. First-round RT-PCR of the TCR CDR3 relied on the HTBI primer set. TCRdb re-derived calls from the multiplex PCR reads in MiXCR, one entry per CDR3 protein. In the table there are over 650,000 distinct CDR3 sequences, roughly 45% of which are singletons. Clinical symptoms, serum thyroxine and TRAb, thyroid ultrasound and orbital computed tomography were used for the diagnoses. J lost 8 bases, V lost 5 bases, and 4 bases had no gene match. The CDR3 covers 12 residues. Germline loops: CDR1 MNHNS, CDR2 SASEGT. General observations from the study: From stable hyperthyroidism, ophthalmopathy was separated by a 13 V-J model. Among thyroid clonotypes expanded above 0.001, most also appeared in blood. Ophthalmopathy was identified by the model a median approximately six months ahead of onset.

Sequenced: peripheral blood or thyroid tissue (not recorded which). This clonotype was sampled from an adult man with Graves' disease, either hyperthyroidism or ophthalmopathy (not recorded which). This sequence joins TRBV6-1 and TRBJ1-2, with 8 bases identical to TRBD1. CDR3 residues: CASSLPGGGYTF. CDR3 bases: TGTGCCAGCAGTTTACCAGGGGGCGGCTACACCTTC.